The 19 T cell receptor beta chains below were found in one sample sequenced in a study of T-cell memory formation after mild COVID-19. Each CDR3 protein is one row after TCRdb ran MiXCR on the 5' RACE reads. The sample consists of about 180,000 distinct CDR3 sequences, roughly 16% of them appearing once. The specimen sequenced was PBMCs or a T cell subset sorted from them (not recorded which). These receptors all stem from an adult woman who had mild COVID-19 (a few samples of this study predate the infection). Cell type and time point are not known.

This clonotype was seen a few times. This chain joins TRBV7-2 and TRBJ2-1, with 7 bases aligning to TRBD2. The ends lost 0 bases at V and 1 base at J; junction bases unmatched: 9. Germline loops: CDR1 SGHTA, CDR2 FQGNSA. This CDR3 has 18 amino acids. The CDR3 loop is CASSLASSGGGSYNEQFF. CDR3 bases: TGTGCCAGCAGCTTAGCATCTTCGGGAGGCGGATCCTACAATGAGCAGTTCTTC.

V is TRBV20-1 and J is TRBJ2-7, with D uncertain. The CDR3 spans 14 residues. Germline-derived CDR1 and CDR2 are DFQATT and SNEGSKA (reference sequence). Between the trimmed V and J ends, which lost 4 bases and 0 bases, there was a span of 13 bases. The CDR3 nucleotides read TGCAGTGCTACAAAACCCGAAGACTCCTACGAGCAGTACTTC. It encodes CSATKPEDSYEQYF.

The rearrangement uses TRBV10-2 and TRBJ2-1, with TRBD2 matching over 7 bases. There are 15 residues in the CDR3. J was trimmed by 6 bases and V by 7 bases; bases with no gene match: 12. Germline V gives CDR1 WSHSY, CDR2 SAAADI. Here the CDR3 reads CASKWVAGEGNEQFF. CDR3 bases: TGCGCCAGCAAGTGGGTGGCGGGAGAAGGCAATGAGCAGTTCTTC.

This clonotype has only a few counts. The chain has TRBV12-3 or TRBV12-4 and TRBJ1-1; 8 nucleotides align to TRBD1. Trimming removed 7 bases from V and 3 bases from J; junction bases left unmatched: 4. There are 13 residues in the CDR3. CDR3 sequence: CASTQGAYTEAFF. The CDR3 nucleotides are TGTGCCAGCACCCAGGGGGCCTACACTGAAGCTTTCTTT.

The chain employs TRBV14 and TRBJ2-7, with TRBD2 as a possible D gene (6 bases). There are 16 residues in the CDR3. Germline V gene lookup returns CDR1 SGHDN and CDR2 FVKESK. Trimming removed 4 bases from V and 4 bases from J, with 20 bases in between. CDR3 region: CASSRPIYGGGYEQYF. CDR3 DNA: TGTGCCAGCAGCCGCCCCATATATGGGGGAGGTTACGAGCAGTACTTC.

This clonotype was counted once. The CDR3 reads CAAKSDRGHNQPQHF. CDR3 DNA sequence: TGTGCCGCCAAATCGGACAGGGGGCACAATCAGCCCCAGCATTTT. The chain combines TRBV10-3 with TRBJ1-5; 11 positions agree with TRBD1. The CDR3 has 15 amino acids. J lost 3 bases, V lost 11 bases, and 9 bases had no gene match. Germline loops: CDR1 ENHRY, CDR2 SYGVKD.

The CDR3 reads CASSPGQGFYEQYF. As DNA, the CDR3 is TGTGCCAGCTCACCTGGACAGGGGTTTTACGAGCAGTACTTC. The genes are TRBV18 and TRBJ2-7, with 9 nucleotides matching TRBD1. Germline V gene sequence: CDR1 KGHSH, CDR2 LQKENI. V shed 3 bases and J 4 bases; nucleotides not matched to a gene: 4. The CDR3 has 14 residues.

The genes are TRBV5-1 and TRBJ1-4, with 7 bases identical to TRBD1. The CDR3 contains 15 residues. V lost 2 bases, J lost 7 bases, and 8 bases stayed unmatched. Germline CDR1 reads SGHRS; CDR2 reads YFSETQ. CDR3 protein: CASSLGDRVTEKLFF. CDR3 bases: TGCGCCAGCAGCTTAGGAGACAGGGTGACTGAAAAACTGTTTTTT.

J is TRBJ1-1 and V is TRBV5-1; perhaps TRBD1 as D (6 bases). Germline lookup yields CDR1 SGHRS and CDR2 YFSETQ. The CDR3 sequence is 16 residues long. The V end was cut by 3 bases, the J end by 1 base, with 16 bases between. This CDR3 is CASSSLNGGRNTEAFF. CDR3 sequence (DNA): TGCGCCAGCAGCTCACTTAACGGGGGGCGGAACACTGAAGCTTTCTTT.

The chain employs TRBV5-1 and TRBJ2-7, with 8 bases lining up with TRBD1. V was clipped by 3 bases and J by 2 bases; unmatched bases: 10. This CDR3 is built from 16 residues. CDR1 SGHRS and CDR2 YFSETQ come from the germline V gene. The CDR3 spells CASSSTGARRTYEQYF. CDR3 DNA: TGCGCCAGCAGCTCGACAGGGGCCCGTAGGACCTACGAGCAGTACTTC.

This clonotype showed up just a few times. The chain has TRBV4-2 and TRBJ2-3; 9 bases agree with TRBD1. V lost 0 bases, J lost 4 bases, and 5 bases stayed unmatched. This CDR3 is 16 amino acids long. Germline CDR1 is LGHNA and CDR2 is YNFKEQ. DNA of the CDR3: TGTGCCAGCAGCCAAGAGAGGACAGGGGCGGCAGATACGCAGTATTTT. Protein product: CASSQERTGAADTQYF.

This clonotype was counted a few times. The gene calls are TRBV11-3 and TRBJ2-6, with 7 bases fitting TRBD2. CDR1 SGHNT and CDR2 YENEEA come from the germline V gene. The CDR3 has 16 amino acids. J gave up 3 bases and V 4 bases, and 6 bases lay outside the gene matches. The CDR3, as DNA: TGTGCCAGCAGCTCTCCCACTAGCGTTGGGGCCAACGTCCTGACTTTC. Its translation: CASSSPTSVGANVLTF.

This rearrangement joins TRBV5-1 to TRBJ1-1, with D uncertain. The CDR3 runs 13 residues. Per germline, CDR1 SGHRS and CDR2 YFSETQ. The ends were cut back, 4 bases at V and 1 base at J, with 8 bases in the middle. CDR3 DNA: TGCGCCAGCAGCGTGGAGGCGAACACTGAAGCTTTCTTT. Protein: CASSVEANTEAFF.

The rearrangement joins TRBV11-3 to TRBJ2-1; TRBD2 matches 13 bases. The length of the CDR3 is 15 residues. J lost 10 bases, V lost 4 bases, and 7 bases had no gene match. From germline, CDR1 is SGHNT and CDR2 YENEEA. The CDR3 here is CASSSGLAGEQEQFF. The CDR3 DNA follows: TGTGCCAGCAGCTCCGGACTAGCGGGAGAGCAGGAGCAGTTCTTC.

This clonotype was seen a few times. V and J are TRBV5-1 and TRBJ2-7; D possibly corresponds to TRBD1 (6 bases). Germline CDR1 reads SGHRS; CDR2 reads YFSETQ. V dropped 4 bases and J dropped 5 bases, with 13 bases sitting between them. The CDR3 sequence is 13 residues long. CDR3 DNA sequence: TGCGCCAGCAGCAAAACAGGGTGGCACGAGCAGTACTTC. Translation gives CASSKTGWHEQYF.

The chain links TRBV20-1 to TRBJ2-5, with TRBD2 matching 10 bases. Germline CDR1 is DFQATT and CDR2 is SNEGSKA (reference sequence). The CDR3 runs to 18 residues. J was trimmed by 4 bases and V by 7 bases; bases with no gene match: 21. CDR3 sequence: CSVISGLARTWATETQYF. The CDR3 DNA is TGCAGTGTTATCTCGGGACTAGCGAGAACCTGGGCCACAGAGACCCAGTACTTC.

As DNA, the CDR3 is TGTGCCACCAGCAGAGATCCCGGGACCCTACCCAATGGCTACACCTTC. As protein: CATSRDPGTLPNGYTF. The chain is built from TRBV15 and TRBJ1-2; tentative D call: TRBD1 (5 bases). The CDR3 runs 16 residues. Trimming cost V 0 bases and J 6 bases, with 17 bases left between them. Germline loops: CDR1 LNHNV, CDR2 YYDKDF (reference sequence). The complete variable domain, with remaining parts taken from reference TRBV15 and TRBJ1-2, reads DAMVIQNPRYQVTQFGKPVTLSCSQTLNHNVMYWYQQKSSQAPKLLFHYYDKDFNNEADTPDNFQSRRPNTSFCFLDIRSPGLGDTAMYLCATSRDPGTLPNGYTFGSGTRLTVV.

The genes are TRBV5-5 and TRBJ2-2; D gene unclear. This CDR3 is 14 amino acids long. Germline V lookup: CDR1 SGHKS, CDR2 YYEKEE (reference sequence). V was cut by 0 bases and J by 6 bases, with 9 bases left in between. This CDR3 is CASSLATQPGELFF. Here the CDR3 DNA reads TGTGCCAGCAGCTTGGCCACCCAACCCGGGGAGCTGTTTTTT.

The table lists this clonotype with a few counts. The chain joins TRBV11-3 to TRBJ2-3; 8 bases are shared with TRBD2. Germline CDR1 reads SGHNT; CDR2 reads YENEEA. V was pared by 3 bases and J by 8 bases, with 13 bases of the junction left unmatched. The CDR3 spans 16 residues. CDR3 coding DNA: TGTGCCAGCAGCTTTCATGGCGGGGGGACCTCCCCTACGCAGTATTTT. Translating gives CASSFHGGGTSPTQYF.